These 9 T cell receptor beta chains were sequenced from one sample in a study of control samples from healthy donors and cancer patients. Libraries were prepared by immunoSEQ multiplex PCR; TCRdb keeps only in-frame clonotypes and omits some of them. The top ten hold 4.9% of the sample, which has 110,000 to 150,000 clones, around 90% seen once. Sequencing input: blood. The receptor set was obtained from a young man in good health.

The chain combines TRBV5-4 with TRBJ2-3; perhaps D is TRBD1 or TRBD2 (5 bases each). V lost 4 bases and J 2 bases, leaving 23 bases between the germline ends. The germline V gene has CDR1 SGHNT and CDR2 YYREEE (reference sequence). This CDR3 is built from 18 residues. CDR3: CASSPGIYGTPDTDTQYF. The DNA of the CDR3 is TGTGCCAGCAGCCCAGGTATCTACGGGACGCCAGACACAGATACGCAGTATTTT.

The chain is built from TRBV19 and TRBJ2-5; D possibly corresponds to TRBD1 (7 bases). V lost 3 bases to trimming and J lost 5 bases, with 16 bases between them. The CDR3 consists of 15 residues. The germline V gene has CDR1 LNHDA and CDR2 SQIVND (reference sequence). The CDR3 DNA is TGTGCCAGTAGTATTCGACGGCCAGGGGGGGAGACCCAGTACTTC. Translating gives CASSIRRPGGETQYF.

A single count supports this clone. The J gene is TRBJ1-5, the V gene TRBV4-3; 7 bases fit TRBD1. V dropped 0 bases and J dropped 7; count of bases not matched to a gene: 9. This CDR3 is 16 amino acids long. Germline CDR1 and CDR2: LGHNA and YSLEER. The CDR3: CASSQDVGGAGQPQHF. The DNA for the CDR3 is TGCGCCAGCAGCCAAGATGTAGGGGGCGCCGGGCAGCCCCAGCATTTT.

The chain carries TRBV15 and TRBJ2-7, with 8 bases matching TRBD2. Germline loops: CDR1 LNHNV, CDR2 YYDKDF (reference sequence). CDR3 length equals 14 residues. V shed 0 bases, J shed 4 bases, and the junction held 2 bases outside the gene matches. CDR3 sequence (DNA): TGTGCCACCAGCAGAGAAGGGACTAGTTACGAGCAGTACTTC. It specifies CATSREGTSYEQYF.

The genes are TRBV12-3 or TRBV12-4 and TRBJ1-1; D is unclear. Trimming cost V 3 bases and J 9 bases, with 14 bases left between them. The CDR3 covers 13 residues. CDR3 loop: CASSLNWFEKAFF. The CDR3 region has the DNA TGTGCCAGCAGTTTGAATTGGTTTGAAAAAGCTTTCTTT.

CDR3 region: CASSYYQGGNQPQHF. CDR3 in DNA: TGTGCCAGCAGTTATTACCAGGGTGGGAATCAGCCCCAGCATTTT. The V and J genes are TRBV6-2 or TRBV6-3 and TRBJ1-5, with a possible D match to TRBD1 (5 bases). CDR3 length: 15 residues. Per the germline V gene, CDR1 is MNHEY and CDR2 is SVGEGT. V was cut by 3 bases and J by 4 bases, with 13 bases left in between.

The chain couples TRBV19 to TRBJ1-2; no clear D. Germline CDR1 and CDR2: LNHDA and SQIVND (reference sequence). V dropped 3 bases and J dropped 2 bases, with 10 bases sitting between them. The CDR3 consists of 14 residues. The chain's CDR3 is CASSIQVSNYGYTF. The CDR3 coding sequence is TGTGCCAGTAGTATTCAGGTCTCAAACTATGGCTACACCTTC.

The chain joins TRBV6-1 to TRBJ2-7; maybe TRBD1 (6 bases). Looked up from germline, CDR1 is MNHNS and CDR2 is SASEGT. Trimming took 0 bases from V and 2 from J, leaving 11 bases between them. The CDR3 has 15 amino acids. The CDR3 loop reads CASSEAKQGPYEQYF. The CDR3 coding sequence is TGTGCCAGCAGTGAAGCGAAACAGGGACCCTACGAGCAGTACTTC.

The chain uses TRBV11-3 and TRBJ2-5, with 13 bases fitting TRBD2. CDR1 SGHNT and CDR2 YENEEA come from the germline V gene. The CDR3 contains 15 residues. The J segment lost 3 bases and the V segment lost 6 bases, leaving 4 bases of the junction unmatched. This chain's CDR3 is CASRHGLAGEETQYF. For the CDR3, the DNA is TGTGCCAGCAGACATGGACTAGCGGGAGAAGAGACCCAGTACTTC.